One sample yielded the 9 T cell receptor beta chains listed below, sequenced in a study of CD8 T cells in ankylosing spondylitis. TCRdb re-called the 5' RACE reads through MiXCR, storing one row per CDR3 protein. The data contain 150,000 to 200,000 distinct CDR3 sequences, 9.5% to 10% of them seen just once; the ten biggest clones take up approximately 15%. The source material was blood, either unsorted or a sorted T cell fraction (not recorded which). The receptors originated from a female donor with ankylosing spondylitis or in good health (not recorded which).

This clonotype was seen a few times. This sequence joins TRBV2 and TRBJ2-4; 7 bases align to TRBD1. CDR3 length: 13 amino acids. Germline loops: CDR1 SNHLY, CDR2 FYNNEI. The V gene end was trimmed by 10 bases and the J gene end by 8 bases; junction bases not matched to a gene: 11. DNA for the CDR3: TGTGCCAAGACAGGGTCGGGTGGTGACATTCAGTACTTC. This sequence encodes CAKTGSGGDIQYF.

The rearrangement links TRBV6-5 to TRBJ2-7, with 13 bases lining up with TRBD2. This CDR3 region has 15 residues. The junction had 3 bases not matched to a gene; V was cut back by 4 bases and J by 3 bases. Germline CDR1 reads MNHEY; CDR2 reads SVGAGI. CDR3 in amino acids: CASSLLAGGGYEQYF. CDR3 bases: TGTGCCAGCAGTTTACTAGCGGGAGGGGGCTACGAGCAGTACTTC.

This clonotype was observed at least ten times. The genes are TRBV7-2 and TRBJ2-2, with a weak D call TRBD2 (6 bases). The CDR3 runs 15 residues. CDR1 SGHTA and CDR2 FQGNSA come from the germline V gene. V gave up 7 bases and J gave up 4 bases, with 16 bases separating them. The CDR3 spells CASTPYGGFTGELFF. As DNA, the CDR3 is TGTGCCAGCACCCCTTACGGGGGTTTCACCGGGGAGCTGTTTTTT. Full variable domain (missing parts from reference TRBV7-2 and TRBJ2-2): GAGVSQSPSNKVTEKGKDVELRCDPISGHTALYWYRQSLGQGLEFLIYFQGNSAPDKSGLPSDRFSAERTGGSVSTLTIQRTQQEDSAVYLCASTPYGGFTGELFFGEGSRLTVL.

This clonotype was seen ten or more times. The chain employs TRBV5-1 and TRBJ1-1, with a tentative D call TRBD1 (5 bases). The CDR3 has 15 amino acids. Germline assignment: CDR1 SGHRS and CDR2 YFSETQ. V lost 4 bases and J 5 bases, leaving 18 bases between the germline ends. The CDR3 region is CASSPGPTSGTEAFF. The CDR3 DNA follows: TGCGCCAGCAGCCCGGGACCCACCTCGGGAACTGAAGCTTTCTTT. Based on the CDR3 plus reference TRBV5-1 and TRBJ1-1, the full variable domain is KAGVTQTPRYLIKTRGQQVTLSCSPISGHRSVSWYQQTPGQGLQFLFEYFSETQRNKGNFPGRFSGRQFSNSRSEMNVSTLELGDSALYLCASSPGPTSGTEAFFGQGTRLTVV.

The chain uses TRBV6-5 and TRBJ2-7; 9 bases agree with TRBD1. CDR3 length equals 15 residues. Germline V gives CDR1 MNHEY, CDR2 SVGAGI. The J segment lost 5 bases and the V segment lost 2 bases, leaving 7 bases of the junction unmatched. The CDR3 loop is CASSYKDRGSDEQYF. The CDR3 bases are TGTGCCAGCAGTTACAAGGACAGGGGTTCTGACGAGCAGTACTTC.

The table lists this clonotype with a few counts. The chain carries TRBV7-9 and TRBJ2-1; 7 bases map to TRBD1. This CDR3 region has 15 residues. Germline-derived CDR1 and CDR2 are SEHNR and FQNEAQ (reference sequence). J lost 9 bases, V lost 0 bases, and 8 bases had no gene match. This CDR3 is CASSLAKTGWVEQFF. CDR3 bases: TGTGCCAGCAGCTTAGCAAAGACAGGGTGGGTTGAGCAGTTCTTC.

The chain links TRBV11-1 to TRBJ2-1, with 9 nucleotides matching TRBD2. Trimming at V came to 2 bases and at J to 6 bases, leaving 14 bases not matched to a gene. CDR3 size: 18 residues. Germline V gene lookup returns CDR1 SGHAT and CDR2 FQDESV (reference sequence). The CDR3: CASSLKSSIAGGPNEQFF. DNA for the CDR3: TGTGCCAGCAGCTTAAAAAGCAGCATCGCGGGAGGGCCCAATGAGCAGTTCTTC.

The chain joins TRBV19 to TRBJ2-1, with 8 bases matching TRBD2. V lost 3 bases to trimming and J lost 0 bases; unmatched junction nucleotides: 4. Germline CDR1 and CDR2: LNHDA and SQIVND (reference sequence). The CDR3 extends over 16 amino acids. CDR3 in DNA: TGTGCCAGTAGTATTACTAGCGGTAACTCCTACAATGAGCAGTTCTTC. It translates to CASSITSGNSYNEQFF.

This chain joins TRBV27 and TRBJ2-7; a weak D match, TRBD2 (5 bases). There are 14 residues in the CDR3. V lost 3 bases and J lost 2, with 11 bases in between. Germline CDR1 reads MNHEY; CDR2 reads SMNVEV (reference sequence). The CDR3 coding sequence is TGTGCCAGCAGTTTCGGGGTCCCTCCCTACGAGCAGTACTTC. Residues: CASSFGVPPYEQYF.